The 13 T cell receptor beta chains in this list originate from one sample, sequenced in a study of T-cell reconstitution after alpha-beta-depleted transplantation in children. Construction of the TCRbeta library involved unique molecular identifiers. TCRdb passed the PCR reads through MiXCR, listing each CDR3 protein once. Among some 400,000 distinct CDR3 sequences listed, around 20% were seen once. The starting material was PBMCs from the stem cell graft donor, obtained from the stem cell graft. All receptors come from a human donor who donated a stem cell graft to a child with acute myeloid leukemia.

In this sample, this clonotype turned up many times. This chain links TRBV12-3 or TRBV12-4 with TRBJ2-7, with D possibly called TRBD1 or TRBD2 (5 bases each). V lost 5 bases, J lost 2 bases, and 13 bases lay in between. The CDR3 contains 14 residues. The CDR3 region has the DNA TGTGCCAGCAGTCCCGGGACGCTGACCTACGAGCAGTACTTC. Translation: CASSPGTLTYEQYF.

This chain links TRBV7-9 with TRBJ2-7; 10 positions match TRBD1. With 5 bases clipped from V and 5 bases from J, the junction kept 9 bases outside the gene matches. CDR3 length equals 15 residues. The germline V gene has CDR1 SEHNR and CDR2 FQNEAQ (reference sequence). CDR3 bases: TGTGCCAGCAGCCGTGGACAGGGGGGCTTAAACGAGCAGTACTTC. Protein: CASSRGQGGLNEQYF.

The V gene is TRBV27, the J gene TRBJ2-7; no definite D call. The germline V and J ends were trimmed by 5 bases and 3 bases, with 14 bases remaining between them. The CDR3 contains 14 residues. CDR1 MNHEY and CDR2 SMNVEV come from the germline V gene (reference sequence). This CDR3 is CASSPLPPDYEQYF. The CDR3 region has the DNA TGTGCCAGCAGTCCCCTACCTCCAGACTACGAGCAGTACTTC.

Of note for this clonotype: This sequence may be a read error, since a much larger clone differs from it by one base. Here the CDR3 reads CSVERGYTYGYTF. The CDR3 nucleotides are TGCAGCGTTGAAAGGGGCTACACATATGGCTACACCTTC. The rearrangement links TRBV29-1 to TRBJ1-2; the D gene is possibly TRBD1 (5 bases). This CDR3 has 13 amino acids. Germline CDR1 is SQVTM and CDR2 is ANQGSEA. V lost 2 bases to trimming and J lost 5 bases, with 12 bases between them.

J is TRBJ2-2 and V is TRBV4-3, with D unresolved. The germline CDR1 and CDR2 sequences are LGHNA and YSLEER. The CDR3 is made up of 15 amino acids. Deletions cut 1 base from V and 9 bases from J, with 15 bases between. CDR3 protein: CASSQVSTPLRELFF. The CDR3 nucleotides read TGCGCCAGCAGCCAAGTATCCACCCCGCTTCGGGAGCTGTTTTTT.

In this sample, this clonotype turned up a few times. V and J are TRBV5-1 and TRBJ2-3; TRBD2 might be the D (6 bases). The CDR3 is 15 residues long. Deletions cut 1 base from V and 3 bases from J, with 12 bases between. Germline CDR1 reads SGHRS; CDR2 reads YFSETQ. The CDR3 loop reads CASSLSGSLTDTQYF. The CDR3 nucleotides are TGCGCCAGCAGCTTGTCCGGGAGTTTGACAGATACGCAGTATTTT.

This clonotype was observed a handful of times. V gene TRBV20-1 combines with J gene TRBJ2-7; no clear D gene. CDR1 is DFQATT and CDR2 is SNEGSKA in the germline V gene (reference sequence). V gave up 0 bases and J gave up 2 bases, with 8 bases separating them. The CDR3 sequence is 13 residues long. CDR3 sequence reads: CSAREATTYEQYF. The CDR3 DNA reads TGCAGTGCTAGAGAGGCCACCACCTACGAGCAGTACTTC.

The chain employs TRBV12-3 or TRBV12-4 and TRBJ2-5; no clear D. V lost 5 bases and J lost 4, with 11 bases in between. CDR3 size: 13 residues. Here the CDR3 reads CASSPLVAETQYF. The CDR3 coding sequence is TGTGCCAGCAGTCCCCTAGTGGCAGAGACCCAGTACTTC.

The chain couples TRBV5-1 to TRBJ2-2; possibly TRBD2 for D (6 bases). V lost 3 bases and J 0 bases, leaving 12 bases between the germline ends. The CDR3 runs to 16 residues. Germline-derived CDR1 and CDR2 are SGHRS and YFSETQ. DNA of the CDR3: TGCGCCAGCAGCTGGAATAGCGGAACGAACACCGGGGAGCTGTTTTTT. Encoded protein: CASSWNSGTNTGELFF.

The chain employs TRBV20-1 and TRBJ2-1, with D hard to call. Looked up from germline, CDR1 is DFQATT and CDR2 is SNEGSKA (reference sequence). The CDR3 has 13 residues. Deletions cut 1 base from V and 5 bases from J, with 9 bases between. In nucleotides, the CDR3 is TGCAGTGCTAGAGTATTTCGGGACAATGAGCAGTTCTTC. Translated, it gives CSARVFRDNEQFF.

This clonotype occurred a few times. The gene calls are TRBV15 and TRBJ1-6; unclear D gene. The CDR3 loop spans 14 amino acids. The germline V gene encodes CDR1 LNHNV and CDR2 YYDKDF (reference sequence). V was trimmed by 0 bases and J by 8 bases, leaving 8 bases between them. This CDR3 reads CATSRDYGDSPLHF. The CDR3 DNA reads TGTGCCACCAGCAGAGATTACGGAGATTCACCCCTCCACTTT.

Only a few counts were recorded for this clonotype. The CDR3 loop is CSGLVVDTQYF. The DNA for the CDR3 is TGCAGTGGGCTAGTTGTAGATACGCAGTATTTT. This chain joins TRBV20-1 and TRBJ2-3, with unresolved D. The CDR3 covers 11 residues. Germline CDR1 DFQATT, CDR2 SNEGSKA (reference sequence). V dropped 7 bases and J dropped 5 bases, with 10 bases sitting between them.

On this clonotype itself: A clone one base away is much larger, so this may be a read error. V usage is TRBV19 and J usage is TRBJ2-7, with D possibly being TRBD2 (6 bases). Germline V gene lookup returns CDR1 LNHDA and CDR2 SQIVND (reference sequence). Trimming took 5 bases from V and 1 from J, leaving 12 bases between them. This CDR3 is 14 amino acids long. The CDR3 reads CASSPVEGSYEQYF. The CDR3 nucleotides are TGTGCCAGTAGTCCAGTGGAGGGGTCCTACGAGCAGTACTTC.